Included here is one TCR beta chain sequence, with context. CDR3 length: 17 amino acids. CDR1 is SGHRS and CDR2 is YFSETQ in the germline V gene. Trimming took off 7 bases at V and 0 bases at J, with 19 bases between the two ends. Treatment in this sample: around 19 received Ad26.COV2.S at low or high dose, single or two shots; about 5 received placebo; per-sample allocation not given. Sampling took place 63 days after the first vaccine or placebo injection. Within Boston, the person who donated was an adult of 18-55 years. The data originate from a study of Ad26.COV2.S vaccination and SARS-CoV-2 variants. Profiled with immunoSEQ multiplex PCR; TCRdb holds only in-frame clones, not every one. The sample comprises around 500,000 clones, nearly 90% of which are singletons, and about 1.5% rests with the top ten.

This TCR was recovered from a person aged 18-60 years who received the Ad26.COV2.S COVID-19 vaccine or a placebo. This sequence joins TRBV5-1 and TRBJ1-4; tentative D call: TRBD1 (6 bases). The starting material was peripheral blood, obtained in a trial of Ad26.COV2.S vaccine versus placebo. The CDR3 DNA sequence: TGCGCCAGCTCTGGGGGGCAGGGTTCTGCAACTAATGAAAAACTGTTTTTT. Translation: CASSGGQGSATNEKLFF.